Shown below are 14 T cell receptor beta chains from a single sample sequenced in a study of shared clonotypes between healthy human individuals. Assay: immunoSEQ multiplex PCR; the TCRdb copy retains only in-frame clones and omits some. The table shows about 1.1 million clones, with around 77% occurring only once. The sequencing sample was made of memory CD4+ T cells from PBMCs. The subset: CD45RA-negative fraction. These receptors came from a man younger than 35 in good health. Some clones in this sample may be carry-over from other donors' samples.

This chain links TRBV7-9 with TRBJ2-5; 8 bases line up with TRBD1. Germline V gene lookup returns CDR1 SEHNR and CDR2 FQNEAQ (reference sequence). This CDR3 has 15 amino acids. Unmatched junction bases numbered 6, after V lost 1 base and J lost 5 bases. For the CDR3, the DNA is TGTGCCAGCAGCTTAGAGACAGGGGTAGGGGAGACCCAGTACTTC. As protein: CASSLETGVGETQYF. Based on the CDR3 plus reference TRBV7-9 and TRBJ2-5, the full variable domain is DTGVSQNPRHKITKRGQNVTFRCDPISEHNRLYWYRQTLGQGPEFLTYFQNEAQLEKSRLLSDRFSAERPKGSFSTLEIQRTEQGDSAMYLCASSLETGVGETQYFGPGTRLLVL.

V gene TRBV25-1 combines with J gene TRBJ2-2; D is undetermined. The V end was cut by 10 bases, the J end by 1 base, with 16 bases between. CDR3 length equals 15 residues. From germline, CDR1 is MGHDK and CDR2 SYGVNS. In nucleotides, the CDR3 is TGTGCCACCAGAGGATGGGGTTTGAACACCGGGGAGCTGTTTTTT. Its protein is CATRGWGLNTGELFF.

There are a few counts of this clone. The chain couples TRBV28 to TRBJ1-2; tentatively, D is TRBD1 (5 bases). V was shortened by 4 bases and J by 4 bases, with 10 bases between the two germline ends. The CDR3 has 13 residues. Looked up from germline, CDR1 is MDHEN and CDR2 is SYDVKM. The CDR3 nucleotides read TGTGCCAGCAGTTGGGGGACCCCCTATGGCTACACCTTC. It yields the protein CASSWGTPYGYTF.

The J gene is TRBJ2-2, the V gene TRBV9; 9 nucleotides align to TRBD2. This CDR3 is 16 amino acids long. The V and J ends lost 0 bases and 0 bases, in that order; junction bases with no gene match: 0. Germline CDR1 reads SGDLS; CDR2 reads YYNGEE. The CDR3 protein is CASSVASGTNTGELFF. CDR3 nucleotide sequence: TGTGCCAGCAGCGTAGCTAGCGGGACGAACACCGGGGAGCTGTTTTTT.

This clone was found a few times. The chain uses TRBV5-1 and TRBJ1-1; the match to TRBD1 covers 7 bases. Germline assignment: CDR1 SGHRS and CDR2 YFSETQ. V shed 4 bases, J shed 1 base, and the junction held 7 bases outside the gene matches. CDR3 length: 15 amino acids. The CDR3 coding sequence is TGCGCCAGCAGCCTAATGGGACAGACGAACACTGAAGCTTTCTTT. Translating gives CASSLMGQTNTEAFF.

The chain joins TRBV5-6 to TRBJ2-3; D is undetermined. This CDR3 has 15 amino acids. In germline, CDR1 is SGHDT, CDR2 YYEEEE. The V gene lost 0 bases and the J gene lost 2 bases, with 10 bases spanning the gap. The CDR3 sequence is CASSLGRFNTDTQYF. CDR3 DNA sequence: TGTGCCAGCAGCTTGGGCCGTTTTAACACAGATACGCAGTATTTT. The entire variable domain, with the rest obtained from reference TRBV5-6 and TRBJ2-3, is as follows: DAGVTQSPTHLIKTRGQQVTLRCSPKSGHDTVSWYQQALGQGPQFIFQYYEEEERQRGNFPDRFSGHQFPNYSSELNVNALLLGDSALYLCASSLGRFNTDTQYFGPGTRLTVL.

V gene TRBV5-4 combines with J gene TRBJ2-3, with D possibly TRBD2 on 5 matching bases. This CDR3 has 16 residues. Germline V gives CDR1 SGHNT, CDR2 YYREEE (reference sequence). Deletions cut 3 bases from V and 2 bases from J, with 16 bases between. CDR3 loop: CASSSGGVRITDTQYF. The CDR3 coding sequence is TGTGCCAGCAGCTCCGGAGGTGTCAGGATCACAGATACGCAGTATTTT.

J is TRBJ2-2 and V is TRBV28; no clear D gene. The CDR3 extends over 11 amino acids. The germline CDR1 and CDR2 sequences are MDHEN and SYDVKM. V lost 8 bases and J 3 bases, leaving 4 bases between the germline ends. The CDR3, as DNA: TGTGCCAGCTTTGACACCGGGGAGCTGTTTTTT. This gives the protein CASFDTGELFF.

V is TRBV7-2 and J is TRBJ1-1; D gene unclear. CDR1 SGHTA and CDR2 FQGNSA come from the germline V gene. The CDR3 spans 14 residues. The V and J ends lost 1 base and 1 base respectively, with 7 bases between them. CDR3 loop: CASSLVLANTEAFF. CDR3 DNA: TGTGCCAGCAGCTTAGTATTGGCGAACACTGAAGCTTTCTTT.

This chain links TRBV28 with TRBJ1-2, with 9 bases fitting TRBD1. Trimming cost V 4 bases and J 5 bases; bases outside gene matches: 11. The germline CDR1 and CDR2 sequences are MDHEN and SYDVKM. This CDR3 comprises 16 residues. CDR3 DNA sequence: TGTGCCAGCAGTTCATCCGGGACAGGGAGAATGTATGGCTACACCTTC. This encodes CASSSSGTGRMYGYTF.

This clone occurred a few times. This chain joins TRBV10-3 and TRBJ2-4, with 11 bases matching TRBD2. The CDR3 runs 18 residues. Unmatched junction bases numbered 12, after V lost 3 bases and J lost 5 bases. Germline V gene lookup returns CDR1 ENHRY and CDR2 SYGVKD. In DNA form, the CDR3 reads TGTGCCATCAGTGAACCGGGACTAGCGGACTCAGGGGAAAACATTCAGTACTTC. Residues: CAISEPGLADSGENIQYF.

As to this clone: This may be a read error, as it is one base from a much larger clone. The rearrangement joins TRBV10-1 to TRBJ2-7; 10 bases fit TRBD1. The CDR3 totals 13 residues. V was pared by 5 bases and J by 3 bases, with 1 base of the junction left unmatched. From germline, CDR1 is WNHNN and CDR2 SYGVQD (reference sequence). CDR3 sequence: CASSWDRGYEQYF. Written as DNA, the CDR3 is TGCGCCAGCAGTTGGGACAGGGGCTACGAGCAGTACTTC.

As concerns this clone: At the DNA level, this CDR3 is encoded by other sequences in the same sample as well. The chain joins TRBV5-1 to TRBJ2-6; unclear D gene. The CDR3 length is 15 residues. Per germline, CDR1 SGHRS and CDR2 YFSETQ. V was shortened by 2 bases and J by 1 base, with 7 bases between the two germline ends. Written as DNA, the CDR3 is TGCGCCAGCAGCTTAGGGTCTTCTGGGGCCAACGTCCTGACTTTC. Its translation is CASSLGSSGANVLTF.

This clone was seen only once. Other DNA sequences of this sample code for an identical CDR3. The chain has TRBV5-1 and TRBJ1-5; 7 bases align to TRBD1. The CDR3 totals 14 residues. J was trimmed by 2 bases and V by 2 bases; bases with no gene match: 1. Germline CDR1 SGHRS, CDR2 YFSETQ. As DNA, the CDR3 is TGCGCCAGCAGCTTCGGGACAGGCAATCAGCCCCAGCATTTT. It is translated as CASSFGTGNQPQHF.